A selection of T cell receptor beta chains follows, all from one sample in a study of cytomegalovirus exposure and HLA in healthy donors. Measured with immunoSEQ multiplex PCR; TCRdb has only the in-frame clones, and not every one. The sample has approximately 100,000 clones, and its top ten clones hold 15% to 17%. The sequenced material came from PBMCs. All receptors derive from a man between 45 and 60 years old in good health and CMV-seropositive. CDR3s include the opening cysteine and the closing phenylalanine or tryptophan. Fields, in order: V gene, J gene, D gene, CDR3 DNA, CDR3 protein. D genes are given only for firm matches.

>TRBV18|TRBJ2-1|TRBD1
TGTGCCAGCTCACCCGGGACAGGACGGAATGAGCAGTTCTTC
CASSPGTGRNEQFF
>TRBV7-2|TRBJ2-1|-
TGTGCCAGCAGCTTTGGAAAAGGTTACTACTCCTACAATGAGCAGTTCTTC
CASSFGKGYYSYNEQFF
>TRBV9|TRBJ2-5|TRBD2
TGTGCCAGCAGCCCCCCTGGGGGGGGGTCTTCAGAGACCCAGTACTTC
CASSPPGGGSSETQYF
>TRBV30|TRBJ1-1|-
TGTGCTGGGGGCAGGGCCAACACTGAAGCTTTCTTT
CAGGRANTEAFF
>TRBV30|TRBJ1-1|TRBD1
TGTGCCTCGGACAGGGGGGGAACTGAAGCTTTCTTT
CASDRGGTEAFF
>TRBV4-2|TRBJ2-3|-
TGTGCCAACAGACCCGTAGCGGCCGGCACGCAGTATTTT
CANRPVAAGTQYF
>TRBV30|TRBJ1-5|-
TGTGCCTGGAGTCATACTCAGGGTTATAGCAATCAGCCCCAGCATTTT
CAWSHTQGYSNQPQHF
>TRBV4-1|TRBJ2-1|-
TGCGCCAGCAGCCAAGGTGTCGGGAGAGGGGACTACAATGAGCAGTTCTTC
CASSQGVGRGDYNEQFF
>TRBV9|TRBJ2-1|-
TGTGCCAGCAGCGTAGGACAGATCAACAATGAGCAGTTCTTC
CASSVGQINNEQFF
>TRBV29-1|TRBJ2-2|TRBD1
TGCAGCGTCCCCCGGACAGGGGTCACCGGGGAGCTGTTTTTT
CSVPRTGVTGELFF
>TRBV29-1|TRBJ2-1|-
TGCAGCGTTGAGAGCGGCGGCGATGAGCAGTTCTTC
CSVESGGDEQFF
>TRBV30|TRBJ2-2|-
TGTGCCTGGAGTGTAGTCCCGGACAGGGAGGGATTCGCGAACACCGGGGAGCTGTTTTTT
CAWSVVPDREGFANTGELFF
>TRBV19|TRBJ1-2|-
TGTGCCAGTAGTGGAGTGAGGACTAAAGACGGGGACTATGGCTACACCTTC
CASSGVRTKDGDYGYTF
>TRBV7-8|TRBJ2-7|-
TGTGCCAGCAGCTACACAGGACCCTACGAGCAGTACTTC
CASSYTGPYEQYF
>TRBV30|TRBJ1-1|-
TGTGCCTGGAGTGCAACCAGGGTATCGGGCATGAACACTGAAGCTTTCTTT
CAWSATRVSGMNTEAFF
>TRBV19|TRBJ2-1|-
TGTGCCAGTAGAGGCGGGGTTTACAATGAGCAGTTCTTC
CASRGGVYNEQFF
>TRBV19|TRBJ1-2|-
TGTGCCAGTAGTATCACAGGGTCTAACTATGGCTACACCTTC
CASSITGSNYGYTF
>TRBV7-2|TRBJ1-2|-
TGTGCCAGCAGCTTAATCCAGGGCAACTATGGCTACACCTTC
CASSLIQGNYGYTF
>TRBV7-2|TRBJ2-7|TRBD1
TGTGCCAGCAGCTCGCAAACAGGGGGCAACGACGAGCAGTACTTC
CASSSQTGGNDEQYF
>TRBV5-1|TRBJ2-5|TRBD2
TGCGCCAGCAGCTGGGGACTAGCGGGAGGGCCCGGCCAAGAGACCCAGTACTTC
CASSWGLAGGPGQETQYF